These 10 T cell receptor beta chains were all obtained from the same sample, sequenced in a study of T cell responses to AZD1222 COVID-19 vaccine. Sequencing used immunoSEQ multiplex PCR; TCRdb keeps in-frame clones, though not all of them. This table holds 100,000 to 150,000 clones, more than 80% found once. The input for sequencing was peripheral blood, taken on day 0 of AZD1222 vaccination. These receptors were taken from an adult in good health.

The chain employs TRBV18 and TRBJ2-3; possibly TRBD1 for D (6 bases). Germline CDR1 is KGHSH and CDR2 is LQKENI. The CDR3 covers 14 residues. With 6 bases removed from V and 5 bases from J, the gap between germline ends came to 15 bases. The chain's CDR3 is CASSRTESGDTQYF. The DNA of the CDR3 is TGTGCCAGCTCTCGGACAGAGTCGGGAGATACGCAGTATTTT. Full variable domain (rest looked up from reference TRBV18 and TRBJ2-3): NAGVMQNPRHLVRRRGQEARLRCSPMKGHSHVYWYRQLPEEGLKFMVYLQKENIIDESGMPKERFSAEFPKEGPSILRIQQVVRGDSAAYFCASSRTESGDTQYFGPGTRLTVL.

CDR3 region: CAAKYPIENTEAFF. CDR3 coding DNA: TGTGCCGCAAAATACCCGATAGAGAACACTGAAGCTTTCTTT. J is TRBJ1-1 and V is TRBV6-5; D ambiguous. The CDR3 sequence is 14 residues long. The V end was cut by 11 bases, the J end by 1 base, with 17 bases between. Germline V gives CDR1 MNHEY, CDR2 SVGAGI.

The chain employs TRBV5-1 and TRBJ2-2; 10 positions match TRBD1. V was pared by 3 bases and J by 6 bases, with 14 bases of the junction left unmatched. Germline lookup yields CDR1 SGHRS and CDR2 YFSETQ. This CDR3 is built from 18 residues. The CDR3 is CASSSSTGGGYFAGELFF. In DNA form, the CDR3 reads TGCGCCAGCAGCTCGTCGACAGGGGGCGGTTATTTCGCCGGGGAGCTGTTTTTT.

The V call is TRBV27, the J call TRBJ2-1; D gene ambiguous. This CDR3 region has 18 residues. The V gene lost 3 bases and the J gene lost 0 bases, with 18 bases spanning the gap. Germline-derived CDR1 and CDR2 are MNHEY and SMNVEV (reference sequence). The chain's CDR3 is CASSFASPRGFSYNEQFF. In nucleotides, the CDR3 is TGTGCCAGCAGTTTTGCCTCTCCCCGTGGGTTCTCCTACAATGAGCAGTTCTTC.

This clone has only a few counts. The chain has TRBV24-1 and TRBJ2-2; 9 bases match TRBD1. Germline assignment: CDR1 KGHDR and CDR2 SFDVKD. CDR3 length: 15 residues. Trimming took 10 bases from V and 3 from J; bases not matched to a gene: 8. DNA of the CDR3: TGTGCCACAGGGACAGGGTTCGAGTACACCGGGGAGCTGTTTTTT. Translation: CATGTGFEYTGELFF.

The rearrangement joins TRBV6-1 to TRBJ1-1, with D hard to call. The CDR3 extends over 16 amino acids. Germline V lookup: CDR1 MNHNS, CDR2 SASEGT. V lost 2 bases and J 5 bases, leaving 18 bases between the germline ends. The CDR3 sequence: CASSERPGAGRTEAFF. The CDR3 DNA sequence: TGTGCCAGCAGTGAACGACCGGGCGCGGGAAGGACTGAAGCTTTCTTT.

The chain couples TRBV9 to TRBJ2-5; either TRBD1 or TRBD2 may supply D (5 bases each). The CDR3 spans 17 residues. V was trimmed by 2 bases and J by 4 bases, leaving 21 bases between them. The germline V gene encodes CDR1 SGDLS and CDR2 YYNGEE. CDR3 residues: CASSVSTPQGGGETQYF. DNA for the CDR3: TGTGCCAGCAGCGTCTCGACCCCCCAGGGTGGGGGAGAGACCCAGTACTTC.

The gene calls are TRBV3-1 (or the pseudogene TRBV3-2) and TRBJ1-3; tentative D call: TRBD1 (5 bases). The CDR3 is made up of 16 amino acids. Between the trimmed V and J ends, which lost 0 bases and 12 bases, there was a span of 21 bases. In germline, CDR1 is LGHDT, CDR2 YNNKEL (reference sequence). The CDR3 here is CASSQDNQGPSGGIYF. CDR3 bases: TGTGCCAGCAGCCAAGATAATCAGGGTCCGAGTGGAGGCATATATTTT.

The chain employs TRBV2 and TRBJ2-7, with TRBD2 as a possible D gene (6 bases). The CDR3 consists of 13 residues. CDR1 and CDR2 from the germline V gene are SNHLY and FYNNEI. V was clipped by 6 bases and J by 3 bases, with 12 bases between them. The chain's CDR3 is CASRGRRGYEQYF. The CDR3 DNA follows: TGTGCCAGCAGGGGGAGGAGGGGCTACGAGCAGTACTTC.

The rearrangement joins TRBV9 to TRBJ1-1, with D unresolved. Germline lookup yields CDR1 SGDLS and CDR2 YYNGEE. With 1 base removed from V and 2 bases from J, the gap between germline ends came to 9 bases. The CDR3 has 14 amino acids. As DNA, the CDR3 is TGTGCCAGCAGCGTACACGGAACAAACACTGAAGCTTTCTTT. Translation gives CASSVHGTNTEAFF. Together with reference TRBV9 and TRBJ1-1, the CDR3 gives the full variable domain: DSGVTQTPKHLITATGQRVTLRCSPRSGDLSVYWYQQSLDQGLQFLIQYYNGEERAKGNILERFSAQQFPDLHSELNLSSLELGDSALYFCASSVHGTNTEAFFGQGTRLTVV.